What follows are 21 T cell receptor beta chains derived from one specimen sequenced in a study of OX40 agonist ivuxolimab in advanced cancers. The assay was immunoSEQ multiplex PCR, and TCRdb's table has in-frame clones only and misses some. In the table there are tens of thousands of clones, about 81% of which are singletons. This sample comprised CD4+ or CD8+ T cells sorted from blood, obtained in a trial of the OX40 agonist ivuxolimab. Receptors originate from an adult with an advanced solid tumor such as melanoma, head and neck, liver or kidney cancer.

V and J are TRBV18 and TRBJ2-7; D might be TRBD1 (7 bases). Germline CDR1 KGHSH, CDR2 LQKENI. This CDR3 has 11 amino acids. V dropped 4 bases and J dropped 13 bases, with 14 bases sitting between them. This CDR3 is CASSLGGQFYF. The CDR3 DNA reads TGTGCCAGCTCACTGGGGGGACAGTTCTACTTC.

J is TRBJ1-2 and V is TRBV18; 7 nucleotides align to TRBD1. Trimming at V came to 4 bases and at J to 4 bases, leaving 6 bases not matched to a gene. The CDR3 is 14 amino acids. Germline loops: CDR1 KGHSH, CDR2 LQKENI. CDR3: CASSLAGQVYGYTF. DNA for the CDR3: TGTGCCAGCTCACTAGCAGGACAGGTCTATGGCTACACCTTC.

The chain recombines TRBV29-1 with TRBJ1-1; unclear D gene. Trimming took 7 bases from V and 0 from J, leaving 9 bases between them. Germline lookup yields CDR1 SQVTM and CDR2 ANQGSEA. CDR3 length: 12 amino acids. The CDR3 DNA reads TGCAGCGGACGTTACTTGAACACTGAAGCTTTCTTT. As protein: CSGRYLNTEAFF.

This clone has a handful of counts. The chain combines TRBV30 with TRBJ1-5; TRBD1 is a possible D gene (5 bases). The length of the CDR3 is 15 residues. Looked up from germline, CDR1 is GTSNPN and CDR2 is SVGIG (reference sequence). V was pared by 0 bases and J by 1 base, with 10 bases between. This CDR3 reads CAWSVEGSSNQPQHF. In DNA form, the CDR3 reads TGTGCCTGGAGTGTGGAGGGGTCGAGCAATCAGCCCCAGCATTTT.

CDR3 DNA: TGTGCCAGCAGTCAACAGGGTTACACAGATACGCAGTATTTT. This translates into CASSQQGYTDTQYF. The chain combines TRBV2 with TRBJ2-3; D possibly corresponds to TRBD1 (6 bases). The CDR3 extends over 14 amino acids. Germline lookup yields CDR1 SNHLY and CDR2 FYNNEI. V was pared by 5 bases and J by 2 bases, with 11 bases between.

V gene TRBV6-6 combines with J gene TRBJ1-5; TRBD1 might be the D (5 bases). The CDR3 has 15 residues. Trimming cost V 0 bases and J 6 bases, with 12 bases left between them. Germline-derived CDR1 and CDR2 are MNHNY and SVGAGI (reference sequence). The CDR3 sequence is CASSYSVGGIQPQHF. As DNA, the CDR3 is TGTGCCAGCAGTTACTCTGTGGGGGGGATTCAGCCCCAGCATTTT.

The chain links TRBV5-1 to TRBJ1-2, with TRBD1 as a possible D gene (6 bases). The germline gives CDR1 SGHRS, CDR2 YFSETQ. V lost 0 bases and J 4 bases, leaving 10 bases between the germline ends. This CDR3 is built from 14 residues. CDR3 loop: CASSLEGEPYGYTF. Here the CDR3 DNA reads TGCGCCAGCAGCTTGGAGGGGGAACCCTATGGCTACACCTTC. Complete variable domain (other parts from reference TRBV5-1 and TRBJ1-2): KAGVTQTPRYLIKTRGQQVTLSCSPISGHRSVSWYQQTPGQGLQFLFEYFSETQRNKGNFPGRFSGRQFSNSRSEMNVSTLELGDSALYLCASSLEGEPYGYTFGSGTRLTVV.

This sequence joins TRBV5-1 and TRBJ1-1; the D is unclear. This CDR3 region has 13 residues. Germline-derived CDR1 and CDR2 are SGHRS and YFSETQ. V lost 4 bases and J lost 11, with 18 bases in between. The CDR3 bases are TGCGCCAGCAGCGTGGACGGAGGCCTAGGCGCTTTCTTT. It is translated as CASSVDGGLGAFF. Variable domain in full (rest from reference TRBV5-1 and TRBJ1-1): KAGVTQTPRYLIKTRGQQVTLSCSPISGHRSVSWYQQTPGQGLQFLFEYFSETQRNKGNFPGRFSGRQFSNSRSEMNVSTLELGDSALYLCASSVDGGLGAFFGQGTRLTVV.

V is TRBV9 and J is TRBJ2-3, with TRBD2 matching 11 bases. Trimming at V came to 1 base and at J to 3 bases, leaving 4 bases not matched to a gene. The CDR3 spans 16 residues. CDR1 and CDR2 from the germline V gene are SGDLS and YYNGEE. CDR3 in DNA: TGTGCCAGCAGCGTATTAGCGGGGGGGACTACAGATACGCAGTATTTT. This translates into CASSVLAGGTTDTQYF.

A note on this clone: The sample holds other DNA sequences that translate to the same CDR3. This chain joins TRBV7-2 and TRBJ2-7; D ambiguous. The CDR3 has 12 amino acids. CDR1 and CDR2 (germline): SGHTA, FQGNSA. Trimming stripped 4 bases from V and 0 bases from J, with 4 bases between. Written as DNA, the CDR3 is TGTGCCAGCAGCTCCTTCTCCTACGAGCAGTACTTC. It codes for CASSSFSYEQYF.

The chain has TRBV5-1 and TRBJ2-6, with D possibly TRBD1 on 7 matching bases. The CDR3 contains 18 residues. Per the germline V gene, CDR1 is SGHRS and CDR2 is YFSETQ. Trimming removed 4 bases from V and 1 base from J, with 18 bases in between. The CDR3 coding sequence is TGCGCCAGCAGCCCGACTCAGGGGGGAGGTTCTGGGGCCAACGTCCTGACTTTC. Translated: CASSPTQGGGSGANVLTF.

CDR3 bases: TGTGCCATCGGAAGGGACTATGGCTACACCTTC. This gives the protein CAIGRDYGYTF. The V and J genes are TRBV10-3 and TRBJ1-2; D gene unclear. Trimming took off 8 bases at V and 3 bases at J, with 7 bases between the two ends. The CDR3 runs 11 residues. Germline lookup yields CDR1 ENHRY and CDR2 SYGVKD.

The chain employs TRBV10-3 and TRBJ2-7; maybe TRBD2 (6 bases). This CDR3 spans 15 amino acids. V was pared by 6 bases and J by 4 bases, with 19 bases between. The germline V gene has CDR1 ENHRY and CDR2 SYGVKD. The CDR3 loop reads CAISPLGSGPYEQYF. The CDR3, as DNA: TGTGCCATCAGCCCCTTGGGAAGCGGGCCTTACGAGCAGTACTTC.

The chain links TRBV28 to TRBJ1-6; unclear D gene. V was clipped by 5 bases and J by 7 bases, with 15 bases between them. The germline CDR1 and CDR2 sequences are MDHEN and SYDVKM. This CDR3 is built from 15 residues. CDR3 bases: TGTGCCAGCAGTCCCTTTCTAGGGAACAATTCACCCCTCCACTTT. Protein sequence: CASSPFLGNNSPLHF.

The chain links TRBV7-6 to TRBJ1-5; TRBD1 aligns across 10 bases. The length of the CDR3 is 16 residues. Germline V lookup: CDR1 SGHVS, CDR2 FNYEAQ. J was trimmed by 5 bases and V by 1 base; bases with no gene match: 5. The DNA of the CDR3 is TGTGCCAGCAGCTTAGAGGAAGACAGGGGGCATCAGCCCCAGCATTTT. This sequence encodes CASSLEEDRGHQPQHF. Full variable domain (missing parts from reference TRBV7-6 and TRBJ1-5): GAGVSQSPRYKVTKRGQDVALRCDPISGHVSLYWYRQALGQGPEFLTYFNYEAQQDKSGLPNDRFSAERPEGSISTLTIQRTEQRDSAMYRCASSLEEDRGHQPQHFGDGTRLSIL.

The chain joins TRBV5-6 to TRBJ1-2; D is uncertain. The V end was cut by 2 bases, the J end by 4 bases, with 3 bases between. Per the germline V gene, CDR1 is SGHDT and CDR2 is YYEEEE. The CDR3 is 11 residues long. CDR3 bases: TGTGCCAGCAGCTTAGGCTATGGCTACACCTTC. It is translated as CASSLGYGYTF.

This clone has just a few counts. CDR3 DNA sequence: TGTGCCTGGAGTGCAGGGGGTGCTAGCAATCAGCCCCAGCATTTT. It specifies CAWSAGGASNQPQHF. The gene calls are TRBV30 and TRBJ1-5; 7 bases are a match to TRBD1. Germline V gene sequence: CDR1 GTSNPN, CDR2 SVGIG (reference sequence). V shed 1 base and J 0 bases; nucleotides not matched to a gene: 3. CDR3 length: 15 residues.

A single count supports this clone. The V call is TRBV7-9, the J call TRBJ1-3; the D gene is possibly TRBD1 (5 bases). This CDR3 is built from 16 residues. Trimming left V 2 bases short and J 3 bases short, with 14 bases between. Germline V gene lookup returns CDR1 SEHNR and CDR2 FQNEAQ (reference sequence). CDR3: CASSLYKGFIGNTIYF. The DNA of the CDR3 is TGTGCCAGCAGCTTATATAAGGGGTTTATTGGAAACACCATATATTTT.

The chain is built from TRBV5-6 and TRBJ2-7, with D tentatively TRBD2 (6 bases). The CDR3 sequence is 15 residues long. Trimming pared 0 bases from V and 5 bases from J, leaving 15 bases between. The germline V gene encodes CDR1 SGHDT and CDR2 YYEEEE. CDR3 sequence reads: CASSLALAEWHEQYF. In nucleotides, the CDR3 is TGTGCCAGCAGCTTGGCACTAGCTGAATGGCACGAGCAGTACTTC.

The genes are TRBV15 and TRBJ2-2; 8 bases agree with TRBD1. The CDR3 is 18 amino acids. The V gene's germline CDR1 is LNHNV and CDR2 YYDKDF (reference sequence). Germline trimming cut 0 bases from V and 5 bases from J; bases unmatched to any gene: 11. CDR3 nucleotides: TGTGCCACCAGCAGAGATGCGCCGGCAGGGGGCTATACCGGGGAGCTGTTTTTT. This translates into CATSRDAPAGGYTGELFF.

The chain employs TRBV7-2 and TRBJ2-2, with 10 bases fitting TRBD1. CDR1 and CDR2 (germline): SGHTA, FQGNSA. Trimming removed 1 base from V and 7 bases from J; junction bases left unmatched: 6. The CDR3 consists of 16 residues. CDR3 bases: TGTGCCAGCAGCTTAGGAGACAGGGGGCGTCACGGGGAGCTGTTTTTT. It translates to CASSLGDRGRHGELFF.